One and the same sample provided the 28 T cell receptor beta chains below, sequenced in a study of OX40 agonist ivuxolimab in advanced cancers. Measured with immunoSEQ multiplex PCR; TCRdb has only the in-frame clones, and not every one. The sample consists of 68,000 or so clones, around 82% of them appearing once. The specimen was CD4+ or CD8+ T cells sorted from blood, collected in a trial of the OX40 agonist ivuxolimab. The receptors come from an adult with an advanced solid tumor such as melanoma, head and neck, liver or kidney cancer.

V and J are TRBV20-1 and TRBJ2-7; D gene ambiguous. The germline V gene encodes CDR1 DFQATT and CDR2 SNEGSKA (reference sequence). The CDR3 loop spans 11 amino acids. V gave up 5 bases and J gave up 7 bases, with 12 bases separating them. CDR3 DNA: TGCAGTGCTCGATCTACGTGGGAGCAGTACTTC. Its protein product is CSARSTWEQYF.

CDR3 DNA sequence: TGTGCCAGCAGTTGGGGACTAGAGGGGAAAGGGGGGGAGCAGTTCTTC. Amino acid sequence: CASSWGLEGKGGEQFF. The chain recombines TRBV27 with TRBJ2-1; 8 nucleotides line up with TRBD2. Trimming at V came to 4 bases and at J to 10 bases, leaving 15 bases not matched to a gene. This CDR3 has 16 amino acids. Germline V gene sequence: CDR1 MNHEY, CDR2 SMNVEV (reference sequence).

This chain connects TRBV5-4 to TRBJ1-2; 10 bases are a match to TRBD1. The CDR3 is made up of 15 amino acids. Trimming removed 3 bases from V and 6 bases from J; junction bases left unmatched: 8. Germline V gene data show CDR1 as SGHNT and CDR2 as YYREEE (reference sequence). The CDR3 here is CASSSRDRGWNGYTF. The CDR3 nucleotides are TGTGCCAGCAGCTCGAGGGACAGGGGATGGAATGGCTACACCTTC.

The chain couples TRBV29-1 to TRBJ2-3, with a possible D match to TRBD1 (6 bases). Trimming cost V 6 bases and J 4 bases, with 20 bases left between them. The CDR3 has 15 amino acids. The V gene's germline CDR1 is SQVTM and CDR2 ANQGSEA. As DNA, the CDR3 is TGCAGCGTCGTGACTATGAGGAGGACAGCAGATACGCAGTATTTT. Protein sequence: CSVVTMRRTADTQYF.

This rearrangement joins TRBV7-9 to TRBJ2-5, with 7 bases aligning to TRBD1. The CDR3 runs to 13 residues. Germline CDR1 and CDR2: SEHNR and FQNEAQ (reference sequence). V shed 4 bases, J shed 11 bases, and the junction held 10 bases outside the gene matches. The CDR3 reads CASSSLGGWEQYF. The CDR3 nucleotides are TGTGCCAGCAGCTCCCTAGGGGGCTGGGAGCAGTACTTC. The full variable domain, its missing parts supplied by reference TRBV7-9 and TRBJ2-5, is DTGVSQNPRHKITKRGQNVTFRCDPISEHNRLYWYRQTLGQGPEFLTYFQNEAQLEKSRLLSDRFSAERPKGSFSTLEIQRTEQGDSAMYLCASSSLGGWEQYFGPGTRLLVL.

This clone appeared a single time. This chain joins TRBV7-7 and TRBJ2-5, with D perhaps matching TRBD1 or TRBD2 (5 bases each). The CDR3 covers 13 residues. Germline V lookup: CDR1 SSHAT, CDR2 FNYEAQ (reference sequence). With 3 bases removed from V and 5 bases from J, the gap between germline ends came to 10 bases. Here the CDR3 DNA reads TGTGCCAGCAGCTTTTCAGGGACGGAGACCCAGTACTTC. Residues: CASSFSGTETQYF.

The rearrangement links TRBV18 to TRBJ2-5, with D possibly TRBD1 on 6 matching bases. The CDR3 sequence is 14 residues long. Trimming shortened V by 3 bases and J by 4 bases, and 12 bases separated the two germline ends. CDR1 and CDR2 (germline): KGHSH, LQKENI. CDR3: CASSPGNRVETQYF. The CDR3 nucleotides read TGTGCCAGCTCACCGGGGAACAGGGTAGAGACCCAGTACTTC.

This chain connects TRBV7-2 to TRBJ2-1; D possibly corresponds to TRBD2 (5 bases). The CDR3 consists of 15 residues. Between the trimmed V and J ends, which lost 1 base and 5 bases, there was a span of 12 bases. Germline assignment: CDR1 SGHTA and CDR2 FQGNSA. CDR3 bases: TGTGCCAGCAGCTTAGGGACTTATAGCCACAATGAGCAGTTCTTC. Its translation: CASSLGTYSHNEQFF.

The chain joins TRBV6-5 to TRBJ1-4; perhaps TRBD1 as D (5 bases). Between the trimmed V and J ends, which lost 5 bases and 0 bases, there was a span of 10 bases. This CDR3 region has 15 residues. Germline CDR1 MNHEY, CDR2 SVGAGI. The CDR3 bases are TGTGCCAGCAGTAATCGACAGACAACTAATGAAAAACTGTTTTTT. It encodes CASSNRQTTNEKLFF.

This clone has a single count. The chain combines TRBV11-2 with TRBJ2-7; D remains ambiguous. CDR3 size: 15 residues. Trimming stripped 1 base from V and 0 bases from J, with 10 bases between. Germline assignment: CDR1 SGHAT and CDR2 FQNNGV. The CDR3 region is CASSLVRGFSYEQYF. The CDR3 DNA reads as TGTGCCAGCAGCTTAGTTCGTGGCTTCTCCTACGAGCAGTACTTC.

The rearrangement joins TRBV5-1 to TRBJ2-3; 10 bases are shared with TRBD1. Germline V lookup: CDR1 SGHRS, CDR2 YFSETQ. CDR3 length equals 18 residues. V was clipped by 2 bases and J by 0 bases; unmatched bases: 9. The CDR3 DNA is TGCGCCAGCAGCTTTGGGGACAGGGGCCCTTCTAGCACAGATACGCAGTATTTT. This translates into CASSFGDRGPSSTDTQYF.

This chain joins TRBV10-3 and TRBJ1-5; D unclear. The CDR3 is 14 residues long. V was clipped by 0 bases and J by 6 bases, with 9 bases between them. The germline V gene encodes CDR1 ENHRY and CDR2 SYGVKD. The CDR3, as DNA: TGTGCCATCAGTGAGTCGGGGTCGACTCAGCCCCAGCATTTT. Encoded protein: CAISESGSTQPQHF.

This chain connects TRBV5-4 to TRBJ1-2; possible D gene TRBD1, 5 bases. The CDR3 runs 15 residues. Germline CDR1 SGHNT, CDR2 YYREEE (reference sequence). The V end lost 0 bases, the J end lost 0 bases, and 9 bases lay between the germline ends. The CDR3 sequence is CASSLVQGSNYGYTF. DNA of the CDR3: TGTGCCAGCAGCTTGGTGCAGGGATCTAACTATGGCTACACCTTC.

DNA for the CDR3: TGCAGTGCCTTTACAGGAAACCAAGAGACCCAGTACTTC. This sequence encodes CSAFTGNQETQYF. This chain links TRBV29-1 with TRBJ2-5, with D perhaps matching TRBD1 (5 bases). Germline values: CDR1 SQVTM, CDR2 ANQGSEA. CDR3 length: 13 amino acids. The full variable domain, rest sourced from reference TRBV29-1 and TRBJ2-5, is SAVISQKPSRDICQRGTSLTIQCQVDSQVTMMFWYRQQPGQSLTLIATANQGSEATYESGFVIDKFPISRPNLTFSTLTVSNMSPEDSSIYLCSAFTGNQETQYFGPGTRLLVL.

The chain recombines TRBV18 with TRBJ1-2; D gene unclear. The CDR3 sequence is 12 residues long. The V gene's germline CDR1 is KGHSH and CDR2 LQKENI. V lost 0 bases to trimming and J lost 6 bases, with 5 bases between them. CDR3: CASSPPVHGYTF. As DNA, the CDR3 is TGTGCCAGCTCACCACCCGTACATGGCTACACCTTC. Drawing the rest from reference TRBV18 and TRBJ1-2, the complete variable domain is NAGVMQNPRHLVRRRGQEARLRCSPMKGHSHVYWYRQLPEEGLKFMVYLQKENIIDESGMPKERFSAEFPKEGPSILRIQQVVRGDSAAYFCASSPPVHGYTFGSGTRLTVV.

The gene calls are TRBV9 and TRBJ2-2; no clear D. The germline V and J ends were trimmed by 3 bases and 7 bases, with 10 bases remaining between them. CDR3 length equals 13 residues. CDR1 is SGDLS and CDR2 is YYNGEE in the germline V gene. The CDR3 DNA reads as TGTGCCAGCAGCGACAGACCGGGCGGGGAGCTGTTTTTT. Encoded protein: CASSDRPGGELFF.

The V call is TRBV5-1, the J call TRBJ1-4; unclear D gene. The ends were cut back, 4 bases at V and 11 bases at J, with 15 bases in the middle. Germline V gene sequence: CDR1 SGHRS, CDR2 YFSETQ. The CDR3 runs 13 residues. CDR3 sequence: CASSPDGFGKLFF. CDR3 DNA: TGCGCCAGCAGCCCGGACGGGTTTGGGAAACTGTTTTTT.

The chain couples TRBV28 to TRBJ2-5; 8 bases line up with TRBD1. The CDR3 covers 14 residues. J gave up 1 base and V 4 bases, and 2 bases lay outside the gene matches. Germline values: CDR1 MDHEN, CDR2 SYDVKM. The CDR3, as DNA: TGTGCCAGCAGTTCACAGGGGGGCCAAGAGACCCAGTACTTC. Its translation is CASSSQGGQETQYF.

In DNA, the CDR3 is TGTGCCAGCAGCTTGCTCAACCGGGGCTACTTATATGGCTACACCTTC. This codes for CASSLLNRGYLYGYTF. This chain uses TRBV5-6 with TRBJ1-2; D possibly corresponds to TRBD1 (5 bases). From germline, CDR1 is SGHDT and CDR2 YYEEEE. The length of the CDR3 is 16 residues. V was clipped by 1 base and J by 5 bases, with 18 bases between them.

This chain joins TRBV4-1 and TRBJ2-5, with no clear D. Germline V gene lookup returns CDR1 MGHRA and CDR2 YSYEKL. Trimming cost V 6 bases and J 1 base, with 15 bases left between them. This CDR3 spans 15 amino acids. This chain's CDR3 is CASRLRPILQETQYF. In DNA, the CDR3 is TGCGCCAGCAGGCTGCGACCAATCCTCCAAGAGACCCAGTACTTC.

The chain carries TRBV6-5 and TRBJ2-7; 11 bases map to TRBD2. V lost 5 bases and J lost 3; bases outside the gene matches: 6. CDR3 length equals 15 residues. CDR1 is MNHEY, CDR2 SVGAGI, per germline. The CDR3 sequence: CASSRTTSGVYEQYF. CDR3 coding DNA: TGTGCCAGCAGTCGAACGACTAGCGGGGTCTACGAGCAGTACTTC.

The chain is built from TRBV14 and TRBJ1-1, with D unclear. The CDR3 contains 12 residues. V was cut by 0 bases and J by 14 bases, with 13 bases left in between. Germline V gene lookup returns CDR1 SGHDN and CDR2 FVKESK. CDR3 DNA sequence: TGTGCCAGCAGCCAAGACCAGCAACGACACTTCTTT. This gives the protein CASSQDQQRHFF.

This clone was found a few times. This chain links TRBV11-2 with TRBJ1-2; 8 nucleotides match TRBD1. The CDR3 covers 12 residues. CDR1 and CDR2 from the germline V gene are SGHAT and FQNNGV. J lost 4 bases, V lost 9 bases, and 4 bases had no gene match. This chain's CDR3 is CASQGAGYGYTF. Written as DNA, the CDR3 is TGTGCCAGTCAGGGGGCGGGCTATGGCTACACCTTC.

V gene TRBV2 combines with J gene TRBJ2-2; D could derive from TRBD1 or TRBD2 (5 bases each). This CDR3 spans 13 amino acids. Germline lookup yields CDR1 SNHLY and CDR2 FYNNEI. Between the trimmed V and J ends, which lost 4 bases and 7 bases, there was a span of 10 bases. As DNA, the CDR3 is TGTGCCAGCAGTGGAGAGGGGTTCGGGGAGCTGTTTTTT. Encoded protein: CASSGEGFGELFF.

This clone is categorized as medium-sized. The chain has TRBV14 and TRBJ1-6; D perhaps matches TRBD1 (6 bases). This CDR3 has 16 residues. Germline V gives CDR1 SGHDN, CDR2 FVKESK. Trimming took 2 bases from V and 10 from J, leaving 18 bases between them. This CDR3 reads CASSQHRVLMGSPLHF. CDR3 nucleotides: TGTGCCAGCAGCCAACACAGGGTACTGATGGGCTCACCCCTCCACTTT.

The V and J genes are TRBV28 and TRBJ2-7, with 7 bases aligning to TRBD1. Trimming at V came to 2 bases and at J to 7 bases, leaving 5 bases not matched to a gene. CDR3 length equals 13 residues. Germline-derived CDR1 and CDR2 are MDHEN and SYDVKM. The CDR3 DNA reads TGTGCCAGCAGTTTACGCCCACAGGGGGAGCAGTACTTC. Its protein is CASSLRPQGEQYF. The variable domain in full, with the rest retrieved from reference TRBV28 and TRBJ2-7, is DVKVTQSSRYLVKRTGEKVFLECVQDMDHENMFWYRQDPGLGLRLIYFSYDVKMKEKGDIPEGYSVSREKKERFSLILESASTNQTSMYLCASSLRPQGEQYFGPGTRLTVT.

The chain uses TRBV5-1 and TRBJ2-5; D not resolved. The CDR3 loop spans 15 amino acids. V was cut by 0 bases and J by 5 bases, with 14 bases left in between. Germline lookup yields CDR1 SGHRS and CDR2 YFSETQ. CDR3 sequence reads: CASSLDGSWAETQYF. The CDR3 DNA sequence: TGCGCCAGCAGCTTGGACGGCTCGTGGGCGGAGACCCAGTACTTC. The variable domain in full, completed from reference TRBV5-1 and TRBJ2-5, reads KAGVTQTPRYLIKTRGQQVTLSCSPISGHRSVSWYQQTPGQGLQFLFEYFSETQRNKGNFPGRFSGRQFSNSRSEMNVSTLELGDSALYLCASSLDGSWAETQYFGPGTRLLVL.

The chain joins TRBV6-6 to TRBJ2-7, with TRBD1 matching over 8 bases. The junction had 16 bases not matched to a gene; V was cut back by 6 bases and J by 9 bases. In germline, CDR1 is MNHNY, CDR2 SVGAGI (reference sequence). The CDR3 covers 15 residues. The CDR3 DNA sequence: TGTGCCAGCAGGGAAACCGGGACAGGAGCCCGTGGGCAGTACTTC. Protein sequence: CASRETGTGARGQYF.